These 23 T cell receptor beta chains were all obtained from the same sample, sequenced in a study of T cells in Graves' hyperthyroidism and ophthalmopathy. Authors of the study amplified TCR beta CDR3 regions from RNA transcripts. TCR CDR3 underwent first-round RT-PCR with the HTBI primer set. One entry per CDR3 protein results from TCRdb running MiXCR on the multiplex PCR reads. This sample carries roughly 360,000 distinct CDR3 sequences, 13% of them seen once, and the ten largest clones take roughly 20%. The sequencing sample was made of blood. These receptors came from a man younger than 45 with Graves' hyperthyroidism that later progressed to Graves' ophthalmopathy.

Here the CDR3 reads CASSLIPTGASHVDTQYF. CDR3 in DNA: TGTGCCAGCAGTTTAATTCCTACAGGGGCTTCCCACGTCGATACGCAGTATTTT. This chain links TRBV27 with TRBJ2-3; the match to TRBD1 covers 7 bases. Per germline, CDR1 MNHEY and CDR2 SMNVEV (reference sequence). V was pared by 2 bases and J by 6 bases, with 17 bases of the junction left unmatched. CDR3 length: 18 amino acids.

The chain is built from TRBV19 and TRBJ1-1; the D gene is possibly TRBD1 (6 bases). The V and J ends lost 6 bases and 4 bases respectively, with 12 bases between them. The CDR3 contains 13 residues. Germline CDR1 LNHDA, CDR2 SQIVND (reference sequence). The CDR3 DNA reads as TGTGCCAGTAGGAGACAGGAGCCCACTGAAGCTTTCTTT. Translating gives CASRRQEPTEAFF.

This clonotype was seen many times. The V and J genes are TRBV11-3 and TRBJ1-3; unclear D gene. This CDR3 spans 15 amino acids. Trimming took 1 base from V and 0 from J, leaving 7 bases between them. In germline, CDR1 is SGHNT, CDR2 YENEEA. CDR3 region: CASSLGPYSGNTIYF. The CDR3 DNA is TGTGCCAGCAGCTTAGGCCCTTACTCTGGAAACACCATATATTTT.

The chain joins TRBV19 to TRBJ2-7; no firm D call. V lost 3 bases and J 4 bases, leaving 10 bases between the germline ends. Germline CDR1 is LNHDA and CDR2 is SQIVND (reference sequence). The CDR3 is 13 residues long. CDR3 sequence: CASSMAIKYEQYF. The CDR3 DNA reads as TGTGCCAGTAGTATGGCTATTAAGTACGAGCAGTACTTC.

J is TRBJ1-2 and V is TRBV24-1; unclear D gene. The CDR3 sequence is 14 residues long. V was shortened by 3 bases and J by 3 bases, with 10 bases between the two germline ends. Germline V lookup: CDR1 KGHDR, CDR2 SFDVKD. CDR3 in DNA: TGTGCCACCAGTGATCAAGACTCCTACTATGGCTACACCTTC. Its translation is CATSDQDSYYGYTF.

This clonotype was seen ten or more times. The chain joins TRBV12-3 or TRBV12-4 to TRBJ2-7, with a weak D call TRBD2 (5 bases). V lost 5 bases and J 6 bases, leaving 20 bases between the germline ends. The CDR3 consists of 15 residues. The CDR3 spells CASSNPDKLGSEQYF. The CDR3, as DNA: TGTGCCAGCAGTAACCCTGACAAACTAGGCTCCGAGCAGTACTTC.

This chain links TRBV11-3 with TRBJ1-2, with no clear D. The germline V gene has CDR1 SGHNT and CDR2 YENEEA. Trimming took off 5 bases at V and 6 bases at J, with 13 bases between the two ends. The CDR3 contains 13 residues. CDR3: CASSADLVHGYTF. Here the CDR3 DNA reads TGTGCCAGCAGCGCCGACTTAGTACATGGCTACACCTTC.

This clonotype was seen repeatedly, ten times or more. The V call is TRBV11-2, the J call TRBJ2-7, with D possibly TRBD1 on 5 matching bases. Deletions cut 2 bases from V and 5 bases from J, with 13 bases between. This CDR3 contains 14 residues. Germline lookup yields CDR1 SGHAT and CDR2 FQNNGV. The CDR3 nucleotides are TGTGCCAGCAGCTTAAGGGGCCCAGGGCACGAGCAGTACTTC. Translating it yields CASSLRGPGHEQYF.

This clonotype appeared a few times. CDR3 amino acids: CSARLPGANVLTF. The CDR3 DNA follows: TGCAGTGCTAGATTGCCCGGGGCCAACGTCCTGACTTTC. The chain employs TRBV20-1 and TRBJ2-6; D gene unclear. Trimming took 2 bases from V and 4 from J, leaving 6 bases between them. CDR1 DFQATT and CDR2 SNEGSKA come from the germline V gene (reference sequence). The CDR3 contains 13 residues.

This clonotype occurred a few times. The chain couples TRBV28 to TRBJ1-2; 12 bases align to TRBD1. CDR1 is MDHEN, CDR2 SYDVKM, per germline. There are 12 residues in the CDR3. V was clipped by 8 bases and J by 6 bases; unmatched bases: 1. The CDR3: CASGTGGHGYTF. The CDR3 DNA sequence: TGTGCCAGCGGGACAGGGGGCCATGGCTACACCTTC.

This chain joins TRBV30 and TRBJ2-5; TRBD1 might be the D (5 bases). Germline V gene lookup returns CDR1 GTSNPN and CDR2 SVGIG (reference sequence). Trimming left V 3 bases short and J 3 bases short, with 26 bases between. The CDR3 length is 18 residues. The CDR3 protein is CAWRVNPMAGIVKETQYF. In DNA, the CDR3 is TGTGCCTGGAGGGTAAACCCAATGGCAGGGATCGTTAAAGAGACCCAGTACTTC.

To note about this clonotype: One base away lies a much larger clone, so this may be a sequencing read error. V usage is TRBV6-2 or TRBV6-3 and J usage is TRBJ2-7, with TRBD2 matching 8 bases. Looked up from germline, CDR1 is MNHEY and CDR2 is SVGEGT. Trimming took 5 bases from V and 1 from J; bases not matched to a gene: 19. CDR3 length: 19 amino acids. Here the CDR3 reads CASSDNGTGGGRQSYEQYF. DNA of the CDR3: TGTGCCAGCAGTGACAACGGGACTGGCGGGGGGCGTCAATCCTACGAGCAGTACTTC.

V is TRBV7-9 and J is TRBJ2-3; no firm D call. The germline V gene encodes CDR1 SEHNR and CDR2 FQNEAQ (reference sequence). This CDR3 has 18 residues. The ends were cut back, 4 bases at V and 2 bases at J, with 22 bases in the middle. Here the CDR3 reads CASSSSESSSLYTDTQYF. CDR3 in DNA: TGTGCCAGCAGCTCTTCGGAGAGTTCCTCCTTATACACAGATACGCAGTATTTT.

This clonotype showed up many times. The V gene is TRBV28, the J gene TRBJ1-4; no reliable D call. Germline V gene sequence: CDR1 MDHEN, CDR2 SYDVKM. V lost 6 bases and J lost 0, with 11 bases in between. This CDR3 is built from 15 residues. The CDR3 DNA is TGTGCCAGCAGGACTGGTGAAGCAACTAATGAAAAACTGTTTTTT. The encoded protein is CASRTGEATNEKLFF.

This clonotype appeared many times. This chain joins TRBV4-1 and TRBJ2-7; 7 bases are a match to TRBD1. The CDR3 consists of 15 residues. J was trimmed by 5 bases and V by 0 bases; bases with no gene match: 7. The germline gives CDR1 MGHRA, CDR2 YSYEKL. CDR3 sequence reads: CASSQDWNRGHEQYF. The CDR3 region has the DNA TGCGCCAGCAGCCAAGATTGGAACAGGGGACACGAGCAGTACTTC.

The sample holds many counts of this clonotype. The V call is TRBV28, the J call TRBJ1-2; perhaps TRBD1 as D (5 bases). CDR1 is MDHEN, CDR2 SYDVKM, per germline. The CDR3 runs 16 residues. V gave up 4 bases and J gave up 0 bases, with 15 bases separating them. CDR3 residues: CASSSASRAANYGYTF. Written as DNA, the CDR3 is TGTGCCAGCAGTTCAGCGTCCAGGGCAGCTAACTATGGCTACACCTTC.

The chain joins TRBV20-1 to TRBJ1-6; the D gene is possibly TRBD1 (6 bases). The germline V gene encodes CDR1 DFQATT and CDR2 SNEGSKA (reference sequence). CDR3 length equals 16 residues. V was pared by 0 bases and J by 5 bases, with 14 bases between. For the CDR3, the DNA is TGCAGTGCTAGAGATTACAGGACAGTTAATAATTCACCCCTCCACTTT. Protein: CSARDYRTVNNSPLHF.

The genes are TRBV19 and TRBJ1-6; D remains unclear. The length of the CDR3 is 14 residues. V was clipped by 5 bases and J by 7 bases, with 12 bases between them. Germline V gene sequence: CDR1 LNHDA, CDR2 SQIVND (reference sequence). The CDR3 region is CASSGRTENSPLHF. The CDR3 nucleotides are TGTGCCAGTAGTGGGAGGACTGAAAATTCACCCCTCCACTTT.

This clonotype was seen many times. V is TRBV7-3 and J is TRBJ1-6, with D unclear. V dropped 2 bases and J dropped 8 bases, with 13 bases sitting between them. The CDR3 covers 15 residues. CDR1 SGHTA and CDR2 FQGTGA come from the germline V gene. DNA of the CDR3: TGTGCCAGCAGCTTACTCGGACTGACATATTCACCCCTCCACTTT. Translated, it gives CASSLLGLTYSPLHF.

This clonotype was found a few times. V is TRBV5-1 and J is TRBJ1-4; 7 positions match TRBD1. After removal of 4 bases from V and 2 bases from J, the junction contained 2 bases not matched to a gene. The CDR3 sequence is 14 residues long. Germline V gives CDR1 SGHRS, CDR2 YFSETQ. This chain's CDR3 is CASSVTGTNEKLFF. CDR3 in DNA: TGCGCCAGCAGCGTGACAGGGACTAATGAAAAACTGTTTTTT.

The chain joins TRBV6-1 to TRBJ1-4, with D maybe TRBD1 (5 bases). Germline V CDR1 and CDR2: MNHNS, SASEGT. The V end was cut by 10 bases, the J end by 7 bases, with 13 bases between. This CDR3 has 12 amino acids. DNA of the CDR3: TGTGCCATTACGGGACGTCGTGAAAAACTGTTTTTT. Translation gives CAITGRREKLFF.

Ten or more counts support this clonotype. The CDR3 spells CASSFSREPYEQYF. For the CDR3, the DNA is TGTGCCAGCAGTTTCTCCAGGGAACCCTACGAGCAGTACTTC. The chain is built from TRBV12-3 or TRBV12-4 and TRBJ2-7; possible D gene TRBD1, 5 bases. V was clipped by 3 bases and J by 2 bases, with 11 bases between them. The CDR3 runs to 14 residues.

This clonotype was counted only a few times. This rearrangement joins TRBV6-6 to TRBJ1-2; no reliable D call. CDR3 length: 15 residues. V was clipped by 0 bases and J by 4 bases, with 12 bases between them. Looked up from germline, CDR1 is MNHNY and CDR2 is SVGAGI (reference sequence). As DNA, the CDR3 is TGTGCCAGCAGTTACTCTGGCAGACCAGGCTATGGCTACACCTTC. This translates into CASSYSGRPGYGYTF.